Listed below are T cell receptor beta chains from one sample, sequenced in a study of vaccination and CD4 T cells after COVID-19. These receptors' targets are unknown. One entry per CDR3 protein, called by TCRdb with MiXCR from the PCR reads. The sample has fewer than 20,000 distinct CDR3 sequences, about 45% seen once. Sample: CD4+ T cells from blood, cultured in vitro, taken about 7 months after SARS-CoV-2 vaccination. The receptor set was obtained from a human donor who had recovered from COVID-19. The CDR3 runs from the conserved cysteine through the conserved F or W. D genes are given only for firm matches. Clone size is not always given. Where it is, it says once, few, many or a class for expanded clones.

j_gene | v_gene | d_gene | abundance | CDR3nt | CDR3aa
TRBJ2-7 | TRBV20-1 | TRBD2 | . | TGCAGTGCTAGAGCTCCGGGACTACCTAGCGGCTACGAGCAGTACTTC | CSARAPGLPSGYEQYF
TRBJ2-7 | TRBV6-1 | . | . | TGTGCCAGCGTCCTTCAGGGATACGAGCAGTACTTC | CASVLQGYEQYF
TRBJ2-1 | TRBV6-5 | TRBD2 | . | TGTGCCAGCAGTTACTATTCCGGGACTAATTACAATGAGCAGTTCTTC | CASSYYSGTNYNEQFF
TRBJ2-1 | TRBV7-3 | TRBD1 | . | TGTGCCAGCAGCCCCGACAGGGTTGCAAATGAGCAGTTCTTC | CASSPDRVANEQFF
TRBJ2-1 | TRBV4-2 | . | once | TGTGCCAGCAGCCAAGTAAGGGGTGAGCAGTTCTTC | CASSQVRGEQFF
TRBJ2-7 | TRBV21-1 | . | . | TGTGCCAGCAGCATTGAGGTGCCCGAGCAGTACTTC | CASSIEVPEQYF
TRBJ2-7 | TRBV6-1 | TRBD2 | . | TGTGCCAGCCGGGGGGGGAGGCGGCAGATTTACTACGAGCAGTACTTC | CASRGGRRQIYYEQYF
TRBJ2-7 | TRBV6-1 | . | few | TGTGCCAGCAACCCGTCCCCTGTTAAGGAGCAGTACTTC | CASNPSPVKEQYF
TRBJ2-7 | TRBV6-1 | . | . | TGTGCCAGCAGTGAGGGCCCGTCCTACGAGCAGTACTTC | CASSEGPSYEQYF
TRBJ2-5 | TRBV5-4 | . | . | TGTGCCAGCAGCTTGCGGGAGACCCAGTACTTC | CASSLRETQYF
TRBJ2-7 | TRBV10-3 | . | few | TGTGCCATCAGTGCGAGGACAGATTCCTACGAGCAGTACTTC | CAISARTDSYEQYF
TRBJ2-5 | TRBV7-6 | . | . | TGTGCCAGCAGCTTAGATGGGGGAAAGGAGACCCAGTACTTC | CASSLDGGKETQYF
TRBJ2-1 | TRBV24-1 | TRBD2 | once | TGTGCCACCAGTATTAGCGGGAGCGCTGAGCAGTTCTTC | CATSISGSAEQFF
TRBJ1-1 | TRBV20-1 | . | few | TGCAGTGCTAGAGTGTCAGGGGAGACTGAAGCTTTCTTT | CSARVSGETEAFF
TRBJ1-6 | TRBV5-1 | . | . | TGCGCCAGCAGGTTGACGGCGGACGGGAGGAATTCACCCCTCCACTTT | CASRLTADGRNSPLHF
TRBJ1-1 | TRBV20-1 | . | once | TGCAGTGCTAGTGGCGACAGCAAGAACACTGAAGCTTTCTTT | CSASGDSKNTEAFF
TRBJ2-7 | TRBV15 | . | few | TGTGCCACCAGCAGAGATTTGACAGTCCACGAGCAGTACTTC | CATSRDLTVHEQYF
TRBJ1-6 | TRBV6-5 | TRBD1 | few | TGTGCCAGCAGTTCTCAGGGGGCTGGGGCTGGATCACCCCTCCACTTT | CASSSQGAGAGSPLHF
TRBJ1-3 | TRBV6-1 | . | . | TGTGCCAGCAGGAGGGGACACGGCTCTGGAAACACCATATATTTT | CASRRGHGSGNTIYF
TRBJ2-6 | TRBV6-1 | . | . | TGTGCCAGCAGCAGAGTGACAGGCCTCTCTGGGGCCAACGTCCTGACTTTC | CASSRVTGLSGANVLTF
TRBJ2-3 | TRBV20-1 | . | . | TGCAGTGCTAGAGACCCGTTGCGGGGAATGAGACATACGCAGTATTTT | CSARDPLRGMRHTQYF
TRBJ2-3 | TRBV20-1 | TRBD2 | . | TGCAGTGCTACGATAGCGGGATCCACCACAGATACGCAGTATTTT | CSATIAGSTTDTQYF
TRBJ2-7 | TRBV27 | TRBD1 | . | TGTGCCAGCAGCTTACCCCCCTGGAGGACAGGGGCCCTCGAGCAGTACTTC | CASSLPPWRTGALEQYF
TRBJ1-5 | TRBV7-6 | TRBD1 | few | TGTGCCAGCAGCCCCGACAGGGGGCAACCCCAGCATTTT | CASSPDRGQPQHF
TRBJ1-1 | TRBV6-5 | TRBD1 | few | TGTGCCAGCAGTTACCAACCGACAGGGGCCTACACTGAAGCTTTCTTT | CASSYQPTGAYTEAFF
TRBJ2-7 | TRBV27 | TRBD1 | . | TGTGCCAGCAGTGCAGGGGACAGACTATACGAGCAGTACTTC | CASSAGDRLYEQYF
TRBJ2-3 | TRBV6-1 | . | . | TGTGCCAGCAGAAATGGAGATACGCAGTATTTT | CASRNGDTQYF
TRBJ1-5 | TRBV19 | TRBD1 | few | TGTGCCACCCGGACAGGGGTCAATCAGCCCCAGCATTTT | CATRTGVNQPQHF
TRBJ2-6 | TRBV20-1 | TRBD1 | . | TGCAGTGCTGCCCAAGGACAGGGAAGCTCTGGGGCCAACGTCCTGACTTTC | CSAAQGQGSSGANVLTF
TRBJ2-7 | TRBV12-3/TRBV12-4 | . | . | TGTGCCAGCAGTTTGGGGATGACACAATTCTACGAGCAGTACTTC | CASSLGMTQFYEQYF
TRBJ2-1 | TRBV7-3 | TRBD2 | . | TGTGCCAGCAAGCCTAGCGGGGCAGGTAGTGAGCAGTTCTTC | CASKPSGAGSEQFF
TRBJ2-7 | TRBV7-2 | TRBD1 | . | TGTGCCAGCAGCTTCACAGGGGTTTCCTACGAGCAGTACTTC | CASSFTGVSYEQYF
TRBJ2-7 | TRBV6-5 | TRBD2 | . | TGTGCCAGCAGTTACCGAGGACTAGGGACCTACGAGCAGTACTTC | CASSYRGLGTYEQYF
TRBJ2-3 | TRBV7-2 | TRBD2 | . | TGTGCCAGCAGCTTAGCCCTAGCGGGAGGGACCACAGATACGCAGTATTTT | CASSLALAGGTTDTQYF
TRBJ2-7 | TRBV4-1 | . | . | TGCGCCAGCAGCCTAGGGGACATGGGGGAGCAGTACTTC | CASSLGDMGEQYF
TRBJ1-6 | TRBV6-5 | TRBD1 | . | TGTGCCAGCAGTTACCGGGACAGTAGGTCACCCCTCCACTTT | CASSYRDSRSPLHF
TRBJ2-5 | TRBV6-2/TRBV6-3 | TRBD2 | . | TGTGCCAGCAGTCCCCCTTTAGCGGGAGCACAAGAGACCCAGTACTTC | CASSPPLAGAQETQYF
TRBJ2-1 | TRBV20-1 | TRBD2 | medium-sized | TGCAGTGCTGGACTAGCGGAACGATACAATGAGCAGTTCTTC | CSAGLAERYNEQFF
TRBJ2-5 | TRBV6-1 | . | . | TGTGCCAGCAACCAATCTCCCAGGGGAGGGGGGGAGACCCAGTACTTC | CASNQSPRGGGETQYF
TRBJ2-5 | TRBV7-2 | TRBD1 | . | TGTGCCAGCAGCTCCAGGGGGCCAGAGACCCAGTACTTC | CASSSRGPETQYF
TRBJ2-1 | TRBV15 | TRBD2 | . | TGTGCCACCAGCAGCGGGGGGAGATCCCGGGAGCAGTTCTTC | CATSSGGRSREQFF
TRBJ1-2 | TRBV24-1 | . | . | TGTGCCACCAGTGACCCGACACTCGACTATGGCTACACCTTC | CATSDPTLDYGYTF
TRBJ2-5 | TRBV6-5 | TRBD1 | few | TGTGCCAGCAGTTACGGAACTAAGGACAGGGAAGAGACCCAGTACTTC | CASSYGTKDREETQYF
TRBJ1-2 | TRBV5-4 | TRBD1 | few | TGTGCCAGCAGGGAACAGGGGTTAGATGGCTACACCTTC | CASREQGLDGYTF
TRBJ2-4 | TRBV7-2 | TRBD2 | . | TGTGCCAGCAGCCCGGGACTAGCGGGAGTCATTCAGTACTTC | CASSPGLAGVIQYF